The 12 T cell receptor beta chains presented below share a single source sample, sequenced in a study of OX40 agonist ivuxolimab in advanced cancers. Only in-frame clones appear in the TCRdb table, and some are missing; sequencing was by immunoSEQ multiplex PCR. The sample lists 82,000 or so clones, roughly nine tenths occurring once. This specimen was CD4+ or CD8+ T cells sorted from blood, taken in a trial of the OX40 agonist ivuxolimab. The receptors derive from an adult with an advanced solid tumor such as melanoma, head and neck, liver or kidney cancer.

This clone was recorded a few times. The rearrangement uses TRBV9 and TRBJ1-5; possible D gene TRBD1, 5 bases. The germline V gene encodes CDR1 SGDLS and CDR2 YYNGEE. CDR3 length: 14 residues. Deletions cut 0 bases from V and 5 bases from J, with 9 bases between. The CDR3 DNA sequence: TGTGCCAGCAGCGTAGCAGGGTTAGATCAGCCCCAGCATTTT. Residues: CASSVAGLDQPQHF.

The gene calls are TRBV5-5 and TRBJ2-6; TRBD1 aligns across 10 bases. The germline V gene encodes CDR1 SGHKS and CDR2 YYEKEE (reference sequence). This CDR3 comprises 18 residues. V trimming: 3 bases; J trimming: 0 bases; junction bases outside the gene matches: 6. In DNA form, the CDR3 reads TGTGCCAGCAGCTGGGGACAGGGGCCAAGCTCTGGGGCCAACGTCCTGACTTTC. This encodes CASSWGQGPSSGANVLTF.

The chain employs TRBV28 and TRBJ2-7, with TRBD2 matching 9 bases. The CDR3 is 15 amino acids. CDR1 MDHEN and CDR2 SYDVKM come from the germline V gene. The trim removed 2 bases at V and 5 bases at J, leaving 7 bases unmatched. CDR3: CASSLGAGGANEQYF. CDR3 coding DNA: TGTGCCAGCAGTTTAGGTGCGGGAGGGGCCAACGAGCAGTACTTC.

This chain connects TRBV11-2 to TRBJ2-1, with TRBD2 matching 13 bases. The germline CDR1 and CDR2 sequences are SGHAT and FQNNGV. V lost 6 bases to trimming and J lost 8 bases; unmatched junction nucleotides: 13. The CDR3 spans 17 residues. The CDR3 sequence: CASRRLAGGTFRDEQFF. The CDR3 DNA is TGTGCCAGCAGGAGACTAGCGGGAGGCACCTTCAGGGATGAGCAGTTCTTC.

The CDR3 loop is CASSVGRQARSTDTQYF. The CDR3 region has the DNA TGTGCCAGCAGCGTAGGGAGACAGGCCCGAAGCACAGATACGCAGTATTTT. The chain couples TRBV9 to TRBJ2-3; TRBD1 might be the D (6 bases). This CDR3 contains 17 residues. The ends were cut back, 0 bases at V and 0 bases at J, with 14 bases in the middle. Per the germline V gene, CDR1 is SGDLS and CDR2 is YYNGEE.

V usage is TRBV6-1 and J usage is TRBJ2-3; no definite D call. The CDR3 totals 11 residues. V was clipped by 7 bases and J by 6 bases, with 8 bases between them. Germline V gene data show CDR1 as MNHNS and CDR2 as SASEGT. CDR3 DNA sequence: TGTGCCAGCAACCCTGGGGATACGCAGTATTTT. It yields the protein CASNPGDTQYF.

The J gene is TRBJ1-2, the V gene TRBV28, with 7 bases identical to TRBD1. With 2 bases clipped from V and 4 bases from J, the junction kept 1 base outside the gene matches. CDR3 length: 13 residues. The germline V gene has CDR1 MDHEN and CDR2 SYDVKM. Here the CDR3 reads CASSLRDSYGYTF. The CDR3 DNA follows: TGTGCCAGCAGTTTAAGGGACAGCTATGGCTACACCTTC.

This clone was detected once. DNA for the CDR3: TGTGCCAGCAGTTTACAAGCGTATAGCAATCAGCCCCAGCATTTT. The encoded protein is CASSLQAYSNQPQHF. V gene TRBV27 combines with J gene TRBJ1-5; D is unresolved. The length of the CDR3 is 15 residues. Trimming removed 2 bases from V and 0 bases from J, with 8 bases in between. Per the germline V gene, CDR1 is MNHEY and CDR2 is SMNVEV (reference sequence).

For this clone: Within the sample, other DNA sequences also encode this same CDR3. V gene TRBV18 combines with J gene TRBJ2-3; D is uncertain. Germline loops: CDR1 KGHSH, CDR2 LQKENI. The CDR3 length is 13 residues. With 0 bases removed from V and 3 bases from J, the gap between germline ends came to 4 bases. The CDR3 here is CASSPPSTDTQYF. The CDR3 bases are TGTGCCAGCTCACCACCCTCTACAGATACGCAGTATTTT.

The J gene is TRBJ2-5, the V gene TRBV19; D perhaps matches TRBD2 (6 bases). Germline lookup yields CDR1 LNHDA and CDR2 SQIVND (reference sequence). Between the trimmed V and J ends, which lost 5 bases and 2 bases, there was a span of 12 bases. The CDR3 length is 14 residues. The CDR3 sequence is CASSVLANQETQYF. CDR3 nucleotide sequence: TGTGCCAGTAGTGTTCTAGCGAATCAAGAGACCCAGTACTTC.

This chain uses TRBV10-1 with TRBJ2-3; 11 positions match TRBD2. The CDR3 is 13 residues long. Per the germline V gene, CDR1 is WNHNN and CDR2 is SYGVQD (reference sequence). V was pared by 8 bases and J by 6 bases, with 4 bases of the junction left unmatched. CDR3 coding DNA: TGCGCCAGCGGTACTAGCGGGAGTGATACGCAGTATTTT. It specifies CASGTSGSDTQYF.

The chain joins TRBV29-1 to TRBJ2-3; D may match TRBD1 or TRBD2 (7 bases each). The CDR3 is 16 amino acids. Germline CDR1 SQVTM, CDR2 ANQGSEA. Trimming pared 6 bases from V and 1 base from J, leaving 20 bases between. CDR3 residues: CSVENSGGEGTDTQYF. The CDR3, as DNA: TGCAGCGTAGAAAATTCAGGGGGGGAGGGCACAGATACGCAGTATTTT.